What follows describes a single TCR beta chain. Its specificity is not known. At the DNA level, this CDR3 is encoded by other sequences in the same sample as well. Terminally differentiated effector memory CD45RA+ cells were excluded by CCR7 positive selection of CD45RO-negative cells. These data come from a study of shared clonotypes between healthy human individuals. Notes on the study in general: It was only blood that was sampled, and tissue repertoires likely differ. The genetic and exposure-history diversity represented was limited by few donors.

V lost 4 bases, J lost 4 bases, and 5 bases stayed unmatched. The CDR3 extends over 15 amino acids. Germline values: CDR1 MGHRA, CDR2 YSYEKL. Sorted-subset replicate PCR reactions contained roughly 200 ng DNA, corresponding to some 30,000 T cell genomes. Only in-frame clones appear in the TCRdb table, and some are missing; sequencing was by immunoSEQ multiplex PCR. The sample yields under 2,000,000 clones, about 95% seen once. This receptor was identified in a man between 18 and 35 years old in good health. Sequenced input: naive CD8+ T cells sorted from blood. The chain has TRBV4-1 and TRBJ2-7, with 12 bases lining up with TRBD2. The CDR3 loop is CASSLLAGGPYEQYF. The CDR3 coding sequence is TGCGCCAGCAGCCTGCTAGCGGGAGGGCCTTACGAGCAGTACTTC.